This T cell receptor (beta chain) is from a study of cytomegalovirus exposure and HLA in healthy donors. The CDR3 consists of 13 residues. CDR1 is SGHVS, CDR2 FQNEAQ, per germline. Trimming removed 1 base from V and 5 bases from J, with 6 bases in between. PCR involved 60 Vbeta and 13 Jbeta primers. Profiled with immunoSEQ multiplex PCR; TCRdb holds only in-frame clones, not every one. Of over 150,000 clones listed, approximately 80% are singletons. This receptor was taken from a woman aged 25 to 39 in good health and CMV-seropositive. Input material: PBMCs. V usage is TRBV7-8 and J usage is TRBJ1-5, with D uncertain. The CDR3 sequence: CASSLGHYQPQHF. CDR3 nucleotides: TGTGCCAGCAGCTTAGGTCATTATCAGCCCCAGCATTTT. Full variable domain (remainder filled in from reference TRBV7-8 and TRBJ1-5): GAGVSQSPRYKVAKRGQDVALRCDPISGHVSLFWYQQALGQGPEFLTYFQNEAQLDKSGLPSDRFFAERPEGSVSTLKIQRTQQEDSAVYLCASSLGHYQPQHFGDGTRLSIL.